The 26 T cell receptor beta chains in this list originate from one sample, sequenced in a study of identical twins listed by TCRdb under 2016. The method was 5' RACE. These reads were obtained on an Illumina HiSeq 2000. Clones were called with MiXCR by TCRdb after fastp trimmed the public reads at Q25, and only in-frame beta chains were retained. Here each entry gathers all rows of one CDR3 protein and keeps the most common genes and DNA. Within this sample are 650,000 to 750,000 distinct CDR3 sequences, with 21% of them counted one time only. Of the sample, approximately 4.5% falls within the top ten clones. The same sample was also used in a study of T cells expressing NK-cell markers.

Sequenced: PBMCs. The receptors come from a woman between 18 and 29 years old in good health.

The chain's CDR3 is CASSFWDRLGETQYF. DNA for the CDR3: TGCGCCAGCAGCTTTTGGGACAGGTTGGGGGAGACCCAGTACTTC. The chain couples TRBV5-1 to TRBJ2-5; TRBD1 aligns across 8 bases. Trimming removed 2 bases from V and 5 bases from J; junction bases left unmatched: 8. Germline values: CDR1 SGHRS, CDR2 YFSETQ. The CDR3 loop spans 15 amino acids.

This clonotype has at least ten counts. V and J are TRBV11-2 and TRBJ2-7; D is unclear. The CDR3 consists of 16 residues. The V end lost 4 bases, the J end lost 4 bases, and 20 bases lay between the germline ends. Germline CDR1 SGHAT, CDR2 FQNNGV. The CDR3 DNA follows: TGTGCCAGCAGCTCCTGGACCGACGGGCCATTTTACGAGCAGTACTTC. Translated, it gives CASSSWTDGPFYEQYF.

The rearrangement uses TRBV9 and TRBJ2-1; 8 bases align to TRBD2. The CDR3 extends over 11 amino acids. From germline, CDR1 is SGDLS and CDR2 YYNGEE. The CDR3 bases are TGTGCTAGCGGGGCCGGGGGTGAGCAGTTCTTC. Amino acids: CASGAGGEQFF.

At least ten counts were recorded for this clonotype. The chain joins TRBV6-5 to TRBJ2-1; TRBD1 aligns across 9 bases. Germline V lookup: CDR1 MNHEY, CDR2 SVGAGI. This CDR3 is 14 amino acids long. Trimming at V came to 4 bases and at J to 8 bases, leaving 6 bases not matched to a gene. CDR3 sequence reads: CASSWGRQGDEQFF. The CDR3 DNA is TGTGCCAGCAGTTGGGGTCGACAGGGGGATGAGCAGTTCTTC.

The chain employs TRBV20-1 and TRBJ2-7; a possible D gene is TRBD2 (7 bases). The CDR3 runs 13 residues. Germline V gene data show CDR1 as DFQATT and CDR2 as SNEGSKA (reference sequence). Trimming took 6 bases from V and 4 from J, leaving 16 bases between them. CDR3 DNA sequence: TGCAGTGCAGGGGGGGAGAGTAGGTACGAGCAGTACTTC. It encodes CSAGGESRYEQYF.

This sequence joins TRBV12-3 or TRBV12-4 and TRBJ2-2; D is undetermined. Trimming took 4 bases from V and 2 from J, leaving 20 bases between them. This CDR3 region has 18 residues. This chain's CDR3 is CASSYFLDSTSNTGELFF. In DNA form, the CDR3 reads TGTGCCAGCAGTTACTTTCTGGATTCAACCTCAAACACCGGGGAGCTGTTTTTT.

The chain recombines TRBV29-1 with TRBJ1-1, with 7 bases that match TRBD1. The junction had 3 bases not matched to a gene; V was cut back by 1 base and J by 4 bases. Germline V gives CDR1 SQVTM, CDR2 ANQGSEA. The CDR3 consists of 13 residues. The CDR3 sequence: CSVEGDSGTEAFF. CDR3 coding DNA: TGCAGCGTTGAAGGGGACAGCGGCACTGAAGCTTTCTTT.

In this sample, this clonotype turned up a few times. The chain combines TRBV19 with TRBJ1-1; D unresolved. This CDR3 is built from 13 residues. Between the trimmed V and J ends, which lost 1 base and 1 base, there was a span of 4 bases. The germline V gene encodes CDR1 LNHDA and CDR2 SQIVND (reference sequence). The CDR3 loop is CASSIGGNTEAFF. CDR3 DNA: TGTGCCAGTAGTATAGGGGGGAACACTGAAGCTTTCTTT. The entire variable domain, with the rest obtained from reference TRBV19 and TRBJ1-1, is as follows: DGGITQSPKYLFRKEGQNVTLSCEQNLNHDAMYWYRQDPGQGLRLIYYSQIVNDFQKGDIAEGYSVSREKKESFPLTVTSAQKNPTAFYLCASSIGGNTEAFFGQGTRLTVV.

The CDR3 spells CATSGGYPYEQYF. In DNA form, the CDR3 reads TGTGCCACCAGCGGCGGGTACCCCTACGAGCAGTACTTC. This chain connects TRBV15 to TRBJ2-7; weak D call: TRBD2 (5 bases). Germline loops: CDR1 LNHNV, CDR2 YYDKDF (reference sequence). V lost 5 bases and J 2 bases, leaving 10 bases between the germline ends. The CDR3 totals 13 residues.

The genes are TRBV5-1 and TRBJ2-7; TRBD1 is a possible D gene (6 bases). The V and J ends lost 4 bases and 6 bases respectively, with 17 bases between them. The CDR3 is 14 amino acids. The germline gives CDR1 SGHRS, CDR2 YFSETQ. The CDR3 nucleotides are TGCGCCAGCAGCATCGCACCCACAGGGCCCGAGCAGTACTTC. Translation: CASSIAPTGPEQYF. The complete variable domain, with remaining parts taken from reference TRBV5-1 and TRBJ2-7, reads KAGVTQTPRYLIKTRGQQVTLSCSPISGHRSVSWYQQTPGQGLQFLFEYFSETQRNKGNFPGRFSGRQFSNSRSEMNVSTLELGDSALYLCASSIAPTGPEQYFGPGTRLTVT.

The chain combines TRBV6-2 or TRBV6-3 with TRBJ2-1; D may be TRBD2 (7 bases). The CDR3 is 16 residues long. Trimming cost V 1 base and J 10 bases, with 20 bases left between them. CDR1 is MNHEY, CDR2 SVGEGT, per germline. The CDR3 here is CASSYFRGASVGEQFF. The CDR3 nucleotides read TGTGCCAGCAGTTACTTTCGGGGGGCTAGCGTCGGGGAGCAGTTCTTC.

This clonotype was observed a handful of times. This chain connects TRBV12-3 or TRBV12-4 to TRBJ2-5; 12 nucleotides match TRBD2. The CDR3 has 15 amino acids. The ends lost 8 bases at V and 1 base at J; junction bases unmatched: 5. CDR3 in DNA: TGTGCCAGCGGTCGACTAGCGGGGGCCCAAGAGACCCAGTACTTC. Translation: CASGRLAGAQETQYF.

The V gene is TRBV9, the J gene TRBJ2-1; D remains unclear. V was trimmed by 4 bases and J by 8 bases, leaving 16 bases between them. The CDR3 runs 14 residues. The germline V gene encodes CDR1 SGDLS and CDR2 YYNGEE. This chain's CDR3 is CASSPNLGSYEQFF. CDR3 nucleotide sequence: TGTGCCAGCAGCCCCAACCTCGGAAGTTATGAGCAGTTCTTC.

This clonotype was detected only a few times. The V gene is TRBV7-9, the J gene TRBJ2-7; 11 nucleotides match TRBD2. Germline CDR1 SEHNR, CDR2 FQNEAQ (reference sequence). V dropped 6 bases and J dropped 4; count of bases not matched to a gene: 14. This CDR3 contains 17 residues. CDR3 residues: CASSYPLLAGGKYEQYF. The CDR3 DNA reads as TGTGCCAGCAGTTATCCGCTTCTAGCGGGGGGCAAATACGAGCAGTACTTC.

In this sample, this clonotype turned up many times. This sequence joins TRBV20-1 and TRBJ1-1, with D uncertain. Germline V gives CDR1 DFQATT, CDR2 SNEGSKA (reference sequence). This CDR3 spans 12 amino acids. V was trimmed by 3 bases and J by 4 bases, leaving 9 bases between them. The CDR3 sequence: CSASEVGTEAFF. The CDR3 nucleotides read TGCAGTGCTAGTGAGGTGGGCACTGAAGCTTTCTTT.

The CDR3 DNA reads as TGCAGTGCTGAAGGACTAGCAGACTACGAGCAGTACTTC. Translation gives CSAEGLADYEQYF. This chain uses TRBV20-1 with TRBJ2-7, with 8 bases aligning to TRBD2. Germline CDR1 reads DFQATT; CDR2 reads SNEGSKA (reference sequence). The CDR3 sequence is 13 residues long. Losses at the gene ends were 5 bases for V and 3 bases for J; bases not matched to a gene: 6.

This clonotype has a handful of counts. This sequence joins TRBV10-3 and TRBJ2-7, with 9 bases matching TRBD2. The CDR3 is 18 residues long. Germline V gene lookup returns CDR1 ENHRY and CDR2 SYGVKD. Trimming at V came to 6 bases and at J to 3 bases, leaving 18 bases not matched to a gene. The CDR3 DNA reads TGTGCCATCAGGGGTCGTATAGGCGTAGCGGGAGAGGACTACGAGCAGTACTTC. It specifies CAIRGRIGVAGEDYEQYF.

This sequence joins TRBV30 and TRBJ2-2, with 8 bases lining up with TRBD1. There are 13 residues in the CDR3. Per the germline V gene, CDR1 is GTSNPN and CDR2 is SVGIG (reference sequence). V lost 0 bases and J lost 8; bases outside the gene matches: 2. CDR3 DNA: TGTGCCTGGAGTGTAACAGGGGGAGGGGAGCTGTTTTTT. This codes for CAWSVTGGGELFF.

This clonotype showed up just a few times. This chain connects TRBV20-1 to TRBJ2-1; 7 bases agree with TRBD2. Germline trimming cut 2 bases from V and 5 bases from J; bases unmatched to any gene: 6. Germline V lookup: CDR1 DFQATT, CDR2 SNEGSKA (reference sequence). CDR3 length: 14 amino acids. The CDR3 DNA sequence: TGCAGTGCTAGAAAAGCGGGGCCCAACAATGAGCAGTTCTTC. Amino acids: CSARKAGPNNEQFF.

In this sample, this clonotype turned up a few times. The chain couples TRBV12-3 or TRBV12-4 to TRBJ2-6; D could derive from TRBD1 or TRBD2 (5 bases each). The CDR3 length is 13 residues. V lost 3 bases and J 8 bases, leaving 8 bases between the germline ends. The CDR3, as DNA: TGTGCCAGCAGTTTTTGGGGGTCCAACGTCCTGACTTTC. This gives the protein CASSFWGSNVLTF.

This chain uses TRBV7-8 with TRBJ2-4; D unresolved. Trimming took 8 bases from V and 9 from J, leaving 14 bases between them. Germline V gene data show CDR1 as SGHVS and CDR2 as FQNEAQ. The CDR3 has 12 residues. The CDR3 nucleotides are TGTGCCAGCGGCCATAGGGTTGCCATTCAGTACTTC. It encodes CASGHRVAIQYF.

The chain links TRBV14 to TRBJ2-7; D remains ambiguous. The CDR3 totals 16 residues. The germline V and J ends were trimmed by 4 bases and 3 bases, with 19 bases remaining between them. CDR1 is SGHDN and CDR2 is FVKESK in the germline V gene. CDR3 sequence: CASSLLPASTNYEQYF. The CDR3 DNA follows: TGTGCCAGCAGCCTACTACCTGCGAGCACCAACTACGAGCAGTACTTC. Drawing the rest from reference TRBV14 and TRBJ2-7, the complete variable domain is EAGVTQFPSHSVIEKGQTVTLRCDPISGHDNLYWYRRVMGKEIKFLLHFVKESKQDESGMPNNRFLAERTGGTYSTLKVQPAELEDSGVYFCASSLLPASTNYEQYFGPGTRLTVT.

The chain employs TRBV12-3 or TRBV12-4 and TRBJ2-5; D is ambiguous. This CDR3 has 13 amino acids. V lost 5 bases to trimming and J lost 5 bases, with 12 bases between them. The CDR3 bases are TGTGCCAGCAGTACCGGTCATGGCGAGACCCAGTACTTC. Protein sequence: CASSTGHGETQYF.

V gene TRBV7-2 combines with J gene TRBJ2-3; possible D gene TRBD2, 5 bases. The germline V and J ends were trimmed by 5 bases and 6 bases, with 9 bases remaining between them. Looked up from germline, CDR1 is SGHTA and CDR2 is FQGNSA. The CDR3 runs to 12 residues. CDR3 bases: TGTGCCAGCAGCAAAACTAGGGATACGCAGTATTTT. This encodes CASSKTRDTQYF. The entire variable domain, with the rest obtained from reference TRBV7-2 and TRBJ2-3, is as follows: GAGVSQSPSNKVTEKGKDVELRCDPISGHTALYWYRQSLGQGLEFLIYFQGNSAPDKSGLPSDRFSAERTGGSVSTLTIQRTQQEDSAVYLCASSKTRDTQYFGPGTRLTVL.

The rearrangement uses TRBV12-3 or TRBV12-4 and TRBJ2-7; perhaps D is TRBD1 or TRBD2 (5 bases each). This CDR3 spans 15 amino acids. V shed 3 bases and J shed 5 bases, with 17 bases lying between them. CDR3 DNA sequence: TGTGCCAGCAGTTTCGGGACGGACTCGACACACGAGCAGTACTTC. This encodes CASSFGTDSTHEQYF.

The CDR3 is CASSSRPGRATTYEQYF. DNA of the CDR3: TGTGCCAGCTCATCTCGCCCCGGCAGGGCGACCACCTACGAGCAGTACTTC. The genes are TRBV18 and TRBJ2-7; D is perhaps TRBD1 (5 bases). Trimming stripped 5 bases from V and 2 bases from J, with 22 bases between. The CDR3 has 17 residues. The germline V gene encodes CDR1 KGHSH and CDR2 LQKENI. The whole variable domain, filled in from reference TRBV18 and TRBJ2-7, reads NAGVMQNPRHLVRRRGQEARLRCSPMKGHSHVYWYRQLPEEGLKFMVYLQKENIIDESGMPKERFSAEFPKEGPSILRIQQVVRGDSAAYFCASSSRPGRATTYEQYFGPGTRLTVT.